Shown below are 24 T cell receptor beta chains from a single sample sequenced in a study of CD8+ T cells in alopecia areata. After isolation, RNA underwent reverse transcription to generate cDNA as the sequencing template. The assay was immunoSEQ multiplex PCR, and TCRdb's table has in-frame clones only and misses some. Seen here are some 180,000 clones, more than 50% observed once, and the top ten hold around 5%. Sequenced input: CD8+ T cells sorted from blood. Source of these receptors: a human donor in good health.

The chain recombines TRBV29-1 with TRBJ2-1; 8 bases agree with TRBD1. The junction had 14 bases not matched to a gene; V was cut back by 5 bases and J by 8 bases. This CDR3 has 15 residues. Germline V CDR1 and CDR2: SQVTM, ANQGSEA. The CDR3, as DNA: TGCAGCGTTCAGGGGGGACAGGCCGACTCCGATGAGCAGTTCTTC. Translated, it gives CSVQGGQADSDEQFF.

As regards this clone: An end of the junction does not agree with germline; a read error may underlie this. This sequence joins TRBV2 and TRBJ2-2, with TRBD1 as a possible D gene (5 bases). Germline V lookup: CDR1 SNHLY, CDR2 FYNNEI. The CDR3 is made up of 17 amino acids. For the CDR3, the DNA is TGTGCCAGCAGTGAGATGCTTGGGGCGACGAACGCCGGGGAGCTGTTTTTT. Translating gives CASSEMLGATNAGELFF. The variable domain in full, with the rest retrieved from reference TRBV2 and TRBJ2-2, is EPEVTQTPSHQVTQMGQEVILRCVPISNHLYFYWYRQILGQKVEFLVSFYNNEISEKSEIFDDQFSVERPDGSNFTLKIRSTKLEDSAMYFCASSEMLGATNAGELFFGEGSRLTVL.

The V and J genes are TRBV29-1 and TRBJ2-7, with D perhaps matching TRBD2 (6 bases). The CDR3 length is 14 residues. The V end lost 3 bases, the J end lost 0 bases, and 12 bases lay between the germline ends. Per germline, CDR1 SQVTM and CDR2 ANQGSEA. DNA for the CDR3: TGCAGCGTTGAGGGGGACTCGGGCTCCTACGAGCAGTACTTC. Translating it yields CSVEGDSGSYEQYF.

V and J are TRBV30 and TRBJ1-1; the match to TRBD1 covers 10 bases. The germline V gene has CDR1 GTSNPN and CDR2 SVGIG (reference sequence). The CDR3 is made up of 14 amino acids. J was trimmed by 3 bases and V by 3 bases; bases with no gene match: 4. This CDR3 is CAWRGQGQYTEAFF. CDR3 DNA sequence: TGTGCCTGGAGGGGACAGGGGCAGTACACTGAAGCTTTCTTT.

The chain recombines TRBV5-1 with TRBJ2-3, with 7 bases lining up with TRBD2. V trimming: 2 bases; J trimming: 4 bases; junction bases outside the gene matches: 7. This CDR3 region has 15 residues. The germline V gene has CDR1 SGHRS and CDR2 YFSETQ. This chain's CDR3 is CASSFRAREADTQYF. In nucleotides, the CDR3 is TGCGCCAGCAGCTTCCGGGCCCGGGAGGCAGATACGCAGTATTTT.

On this clone itself: Other DNA sequences within the sample encode an identical CDR3. The V gene is TRBV29-1, the J gene TRBJ2-7; no reliable D call. This CDR3 contains 12 residues. CDR1 is SQVTM, CDR2 ANQGSEA, per germline. V lost 0 bases and J 0 bases, leaving 3 bases between the germline ends. The CDR3 sequence is CSVEDSSYEQYF. The DNA of the CDR3 is TGCAGCGTTGAAGACAGCTCCTACGAGCAGTACTTC.

CDR3 sequence: CASRNGGNNQPQHF. The CDR3 DNA reads as TGTGCCAGTCGGAACGGAGGGAACAATCAGCCCCAGCATTTT. This chain links TRBV6-5 with TRBJ1-5; no definite D call. This CDR3 is built from 14 residues. Germline CDR1 MNHEY, CDR2 SVGAGI. V lost 9 bases and J lost 3, with 15 bases in between.

The J gene is TRBJ2-7, the V gene TRBV13; D might be TRBD2 (6 bases). The germline V and J ends were trimmed by 5 bases and 4 bases, with 12 bases remaining between them. This CDR3 is 13 amino acids long. CDR1 and CDR2 (germline): PRHDT, FYEKMQ (reference sequence). The CDR3 DNA is TGTGCCAGCAGCCGGGCGGGGCCTTACGAGCAGTACTTC. This codes for CASSRAGPYEQYF.

In its sample, this clone was seen a few times. The gene calls are TRBV29-1 and TRBJ2-3; D gene uncertain. The CDR3 runs to 11 residues. Trimming took off 3 bases at V and 0 bases at J, with 1 base between the two ends. Germline CDR1 and CDR2: SQVTM and ANQGSEA. DNA of the CDR3: TGCAGCGTTGAGAGCACAGATACGCAGTATTTT. Its protein product is CSVESTDTQYF.

This clone was counted only a few times. The chain links TRBV15 to TRBJ1-1; no clear D. CDR1 is LNHNV and CDR2 is YYDKDF in the germline V gene (reference sequence). V lost 3 bases and J 5 bases, leaving 7 bases between the germline ends. The length of the CDR3 is 12 residues. The chain's CDR3 is CATSSFWTEAFF. As DNA, the CDR3 is TGTGCCACCAGCAGTTTCTGGACTGAAGCTTTCTTT.

The sample holds one count of this clone. The chain recombines TRBV10-3 with TRBJ1-2; D call uncertain. Germline CDR1 ENHRY, CDR2 SYGVKD. CDR3 length: 12 residues. Trimming cost V 2 bases and J 3 bases, with 4 bases left between them. For the CDR3, the DNA is TGTGCCATCAGTGAGGCCTACTATGGCTACACCTTC. This sequence encodes CAISEAYYGYTF.

The chain links TRBV29-1 to TRBJ1-1; weak D call: TRBD1 (5 bases). CDR1 SQVTM and CDR2 ANQGSEA come from the germline V gene. This CDR3 spans 13 amino acids. Trimming stripped 4 bases from V and 1 base from J, with 10 bases between. The CDR3 coding sequence is TGCAGCGTTGGGGGCAGCTGGAACACTGAAGCTTTCTTT. Its translation: CSVGGSWNTEAFF.

With respect to this clone: The sample carries other DNA sequences with the same CDR3. The chain uses TRBV29-1 and TRBJ1-5, with 9 bases identical to TRBD1. The CDR3 is 12 amino acids. Germline V gives CDR1 SQVTM, CDR2 ANQGSEA. V shed 4 bases, J shed 6 bases, and the junction held 1 base outside the gene matches. CDR3 protein: CSVGQGGQPQHF. The CDR3 bases are TGCAGCGTTGGACAGGGGGGTCAGCCCCAGCATTTT. The whole variable domain, filled in from reference TRBV29-1 and TRBJ1-5, reads SAVISQKPSRDICQRGTSLTIQCQVDSQVTMMFWYRQQPGQSLTLIATANQGSEATYESGFVIDKFPISRPNLTFSTLTVSNMSPEDSSIYLCSVGQGGQPQHFGDGTRLSIL.

This clone has just a few counts. The chain recombines TRBV29-1 with TRBJ2-7; the match to TRBD1 covers 8 bases. Germline CDR1 SQVTM, CDR2 ANQGSEA. Unmatched junction bases numbered 4, after V lost 6 bases and J lost 3 bases. The CDR3 runs to 12 residues. The DNA of the CDR3 is TGCAGCGTGGCCGGGACAGGCTACGAGCAGTACTTC. Translated: CSVAGTGYEQYF.

This clone was seen a few times. The V call is TRBV15, the J call TRBJ2-2, with D tentatively TRBD1 (6 bases). V was pared by 3 bases and J by 2 bases, with 10 bases between. Per the germline V gene, CDR1 is LNHNV and CDR2 is YYDKDF (reference sequence). The CDR3 runs to 15 residues. The CDR3 loop reads CATSSRDTNTGELFF. The CDR3 coding sequence is TGTGCCACCAGCAGCCGGGACACCAACACCGGGGAGCTGTTTTTT.

The genes are TRBV15 and TRBJ2-1, with D tentatively TRBD1 or TRBD2 (5 bases each). Germline lookup yields CDR1 LNHNV and CDR2 YYDKDF (reference sequence). V dropped 4 bases and J dropped 8 bases, with 18 bases sitting between them. CDR3 length: 15 residues. CDR3 coding DNA: TGTGCCACCAGCACTACCACGGGGCAAGGGGATGAGCAGTTCTTC. Its protein is CATSTTTGQGDEQFF.

The DNA for the CDR3 is TGTGCCAGCAGCCGGCGAGGCAACTATGGCTACACCTTC. This codes for CASSRRGNYGYTF. The chain couples TRBV7-9 to TRBJ1-2; no definite D call. The CDR3 extends over 13 amino acids. V was shortened by 5 bases and J by 2 bases, with 9 bases between the two germline ends. The germline V gene has CDR1 SEHNR and CDR2 FQNEAQ (reference sequence).

This clone was seen a handful of times. This sequence joins TRBV21-1 and TRBJ2-3; the table's D gene call, TRBD1, was not cross checked with the DNA. TRBV21-1 is tagged as a pseudogene. CDR3 length equals 13 residues. CDR3 coding DNA: TGTGCCACTTCCAACAGGGGAACAGATACGCAGTATTTT. Translating gives CATSNRGTDTQYF.

J is TRBJ2-3 and V is TRBV29-1, with no clear D. Trimming took off 4 bases at V and 1 base at J, with 15 bases between the two ends. CDR1 SQVTM and CDR2 ANQGSEA come from the germline V gene. This CDR3 is 15 amino acids long. CDR3 sequence: CSVVMTFYGTDTQYF. In DNA form, the CDR3 reads TGCAGCGTTGTAATGACCTTCTACGGCACAGATACGCAGTATTTT.

The sample holds a few counts of this clone. The gene calls are TRBV2 and TRBJ2-1, with D perhaps matching TRBD1 (5 bases). CDR1 is SNHLY, CDR2 FYNNEI, per germline. The V and J ends lost 4 bases and 12 bases respectively, with 19 bases between them. This CDR3 is built from 14 residues. CDR3: CASSVRGYNDVQFF. The CDR3 bases are TGTGCCAGCAGTGTAAGGGGATACAATGATGTGCAGTTCTTC.

The sample holds a few counts of this clone. The chain is built from TRBV2 and TRBJ2-5; D not resolved. The length of the CDR3 is 14 residues. CDR1 and CDR2 from the germline V gene are SNHLY and FYNNEI. V lost 3 bases to trimming and J lost 5 bases, with 13 bases between them. The CDR3 protein is CASSDPRARETQYF. The CDR3 DNA reads as TGTGCCAGCAGTGATCCTAGGGCAAGGGAGACCCAGTACTTC.

There are a few counts of this clone. In the same sample, other DNA sequences code for this CDR3. The chain links TRBV4-1 to TRBJ2-3, with unresolved D. Germline assignment: CDR1 MGHRA and CDR2 YSYEKL. The length of the CDR3 is 11 residues. V was shortened by 6 bases and J by 3 bases, with 4 bases between the two germline ends. The CDR3 DNA is TGCGCCAGCAGGAGTACAGATACGCAGTATTTT. This translates into CASRSTDTQYF.

V is TRBV27 and J is TRBJ2-1; no clear D. The CDR3 is made up of 14 amino acids. Trimming removed 3 bases at V and 4 bases at J, with 10 bases between. CDR1 is MNHEY, CDR2 SMNVEV, per germline (reference sequence). The DNA for the CDR3 is TGTGCCAGCAGTTTTTCGGGTCCTTACAATGAGCAGTTCTTC. This codes for CASSFSGPYNEQFF.

Written as DNA, the CDR3 is TGTGCCAGTAGTATCTGGCAAGAGGATGGCTACACCTTC. This codes for CASSIWQEDGYTF. V usage is TRBV19 and J usage is TRBJ1-2; D is unclear. The length of the CDR3 is 13 residues. The V gene's germline CDR1 is LNHDA and CDR2 SQIVND (reference sequence). Trimming left V 3 bases short and J 6 bases short, with 11 bases between. Together with reference TRBV19 and TRBJ1-2, the CDR3 gives the full variable domain: DGGITQSPKYLFRKEGQNVTLSCEQNLNHDAMYWYRQDPGQGLRLIYYSQIVNDFQKGDIAEGYSVSREKKESFPLTVTSAQKNPTAFYLCASSIWQEDGYTFGSGTRLTVV.